Listed below are T cell receptor beta chains from one sample, sequenced in a study of blood T cell repertoires in COVID-19. This table comes from immunoSEQ multiplex PCR, and its TCRdb copy is limited to in-frame clones, with some not included. The table lists about 300,000 clones, approximately 85% of them singletons. The sequenced material came from PBMCs or T cells enriched from blood (not recorded which). The receptors come from a man aged 25-45 years who had recovered from COVID-19. Each CDR3 is given with its conserved first and last residue. The order of the fields is clone size, J gene, V gene, D gene, CDR3 DNA, CDR3 protein. D genes are given only for firm matches. Not every row has a clone size; where given, it reads once, few, many or a size class.

clone size: NA
J gene: TRBJ2-7
V gene: TRBV9
D gene: TRBD2
CDR3 DNA: TGTGCCAGCAGCGGACTAGCTGCCGACGAGCAGTACTTC
CDR3 protein: CASSGLAADEQYF

clone size: NA
J gene: TRBJ1-6
V gene: TRBV6-5
D gene: NA
CDR3 DNA: TGTGCCAGCAACTATTTACAGGGCGGAAATTCACCCCTCCACTTT
CDR3 protein: CASNYLQGGNSPLHF

clone size: NA
J gene: TRBJ1-1
V gene: TRBV19
D gene: TRBD1
CDR3 DNA: TGTGCCAGTAGGCGGACAGGGAACACTGAAGCTTTCTTT
CDR3 protein: CASRRTGNTEAFF

clone size: once
J gene: TRBJ2-1
V gene: TRBV5-1
D gene: NA
CDR3 DNA: TGCGCCAGCAGCTTGAGGGGGGACAGCGCCAATGAGCAGTTCTTC
CDR3 protein: CASSLRGDSANEQFF

clone size: NA
J gene: TRBJ2-1
V gene: TRBV5-1
D gene: NA
CDR3 DNA: TGCGCCAGCTCCATTGGGCTCGATGAGCAGTTCTTC
CDR3 protein: CASSIGLDEQFF

clone size: NA
J gene: TRBJ1-3
V gene: TRBV7-9
D gene: NA
CDR3 DNA: TGTGCCAGCAGCTTAGAAGGCGGCGGAAACACCATATATTTT
CDR3 protein: CASSLEGGGNTIYF

clone size: NA
J gene: TRBJ2-7
V gene: TRBV19
D gene: NA
CDR3 DNA: TGTGCCAGTAGTATATCGTTCGGAGGGGCAGGCGGGGAGCAGTACTTC
CDR3 protein: CASSISFGGAGGEQYF

clone size: NA
J gene: TRBJ2-1
V gene: TRBV7-9
D gene: TRBD2
CDR3 DNA: TGTGCCAGCAGCTACGCTAGCGGGGGTTACAATGAGCAGTTCTTC
CDR3 protein: CASSYASGGYNEQFF

clone size: NA
J gene: TRBJ1-1
V gene: TRBV11-1
D gene: NA
CDR3 DNA: TGTGCCAGCAGCTTGAGGGGGTGGGGACAAGGCACTGAAGCTTTCTTT
CDR3 protein: CASSLRGWGQGTEAFF

clone size: few
J gene: TRBJ1-2
V gene: TRBV12-3/TRBV12-4
D gene: TRBD1
CDR3 DNA: TGTGCCAGTAGGACAGGGAGTGACTATGGCTACACCTTC
CDR3 protein: CASRTGSDYGYTF

clone size: NA
J gene: TRBJ2-7
V gene: TRBV2
D gene: TRBD1
CDR3 DNA: TGTGCCAGCAGTGGTTGGGACAGGGCAAGGTCCTACGAGCAGTACTTC
CDR3 protein: CASSGWDRARSYEQYF

clone size: NA
J gene: TRBJ1-6
V gene: TRBV5-1
D gene: TRBD1
CDR3 DNA: TGCGCCAGCGGACCGGGACAGAAAAATTCACCCCTCCACTTT
CDR3 protein: CASGPGQKNSPLHF

clone size: NA
J gene: TRBJ2-6
V gene: TRBV19
D gene: TRBD1
CDR3 DNA: TGTGCCAGTAGGAACAGGGGGACCGGGGCCAACGTCCTGACTTTC
CDR3 protein: CASRNRGTGANVLTF

clone size: NA
J gene: TRBJ2-6
V gene: TRBV29-1
D gene: NA
CDR3 DNA: TGCAGCACCCTTGGTGGGGCCGGGGCCAACGTCCTGACTTTC
CDR3 protein: CSTLGGAGANVLTF

clone size: NA
J gene: TRBJ1-5
V gene: TRBV7-6
D gene: NA
CDR3 DNA: TGTGCCAGCAGCTTAAGCCCGAATCAGCCCCAGCATTTT
CDR3 protein: CASSLSPNQPQHF

clone size: NA
J gene: TRBJ1-2
V gene: TRBV5-1
D gene: NA
CDR3 DNA: TGCGCCAGCAGCACCGACAGTAACTATGGCTACACCTTC
CDR3 protein: CASSTDSNYGYTF

clone size: NA
J gene: TRBJ1-1
V gene: TRBV7-9
D gene: NA
CDR3 DNA: TGTGCCAGCAGCTATGGGACAACCTCCGCTTTCTTT
CDR3 protein: CASSYGTTSAFF

clone size: NA
J gene: TRBJ1-2
V gene: TRBV5-1
D gene: NA
CDR3 DNA: TGCGCCAGCAGCTTGGTAGGACAGAACCCTTACTATGGCTACACCTTC
CDR3 protein: CASSLVGQNPYYGYTF

clone size: NA
J gene: TRBJ1-2
V gene: TRBV18
D gene: NA
CDR3 DNA: TGTGCCAGCTCAGAGGGGGGGAAAGGCTACACCTTC
CDR3 protein: CASSEGGKGYTF

clone size: once
J gene: TRBJ1-1
V gene: TRBV9
D gene: NA
CDR3 DNA: TGTGCCAGCAGCCCGGGGGGCAGATTGAACACTGAAGCTTTCTTT
CDR3 protein: CASSPGGRLNTEAFF

clone size: NA
J gene: TRBJ1-1
V gene: TRBV9
D gene: TRBD1
CDR3 DNA: TGTGCCAGCAGCGTAGCAGATTGGGCAGGGGGCGCGTCTGAAGCTTTCTTT
CDR3 protein: CASSVADWAGGASEAFF

clone size: NA
J gene: TRBJ2-3
V gene: TRBV10-2
D gene: NA
CDR3 DNA: TGCGCCAGCAGTGAGTTCAGACGGGGCACAGATACGCAGTATTTT
CDR3 protein: CASSEFRRGTDTQYF

clone size: NA
J gene: TRBJ2-1
V gene: TRBV5-1
D gene: TRBD2
CDR3 DNA: TGCGCCAGCACATGGAGCGGGGGCCCAAATGAGCAGTTCTTC
CDR3 protein: CASTWSGGPNEQFF

clone size: NA
J gene: TRBJ1-2
V gene: TRBV5-1
D gene: TRBD1
CDR3 DNA: TGCGCCAGCAGTGACGGCGGGACAGGGGCCGGCTACACCTTC
CDR3 protein: CASSDGGTGAGYTF

clone size: NA
J gene: TRBJ1-1
V gene: TRBV19
D gene: TRBD1
CDR3 DNA: TGTGCCAGTACCACCAGGGGGCTGAACACTGAAGCTTTCTTT
CDR3 protein: CASTTRGLNTEAFF